Each of the 5 T cell receptor beta chains below was sequenced from the same sample in a study of T cells in Graves' hyperthyroidism and ophthalmopathy. RNA transcripts gave rise to amplified TCR beta CDR3 regions. The study used the HTBI primer set for a first-round RT-PCR of the TCR CDR3. TCRdb used MiXCR to reprocess the multiplex PCR reads, holding one entry per CDR3 protein. Here the sample spans about 160,000 distinct CDR3 sequences, approximately 9% being singletons. The sequenced sample was blood. These receptors were taken from a woman younger than 30 with Graves' hyperthyroidism that later progressed to Graves' ophthalmopathy.

At least ten counts were recorded for this clonotype. V gene TRBV7-9 combines with J gene TRBJ2-5; tentatively, D is TRBD1 (5 bases). Germline assignment: CDR1 SEHNR and CDR2 FQNEAQ (reference sequence). V was cut by 2 bases and J by 4 bases, with 14 bases left in between. This CDR3 contains 15 residues. The CDR3 DNA follows: TGTGCCAGCAGCTTAATGGTACAGGAGTTAGAGACCCAGTACTTC. As protein: CASSLMVQELETQYF.

The table lists this clonotype with many counts. The chain recombines TRBV7-9 with TRBJ2-1, with 10 bases fitting TRBD1. CDR1 and CDR2 from the germline V gene are SEHNR and FQNEAQ (reference sequence). V trimming: 3 bases; J trimming: 12 bases; junction bases outside the gene matches: 2. The CDR3 has 12 residues. CDR3 sequence: CASSFRDRGQFF. The CDR3 DNA reads as TGTGCCAGCAGCTTCCGGGACAGGGGGCAGTTCTTC.

The genes are TRBV4-1 and TRBJ1-4; possibly TRBD1 for D (5 bases). The V gene's germline CDR1 is MGHRA and CDR2 YSYEKL. The CDR3 loop spans 16 amino acids. Between the trimmed V and J ends, which lost 0 bases and 8 bases, there was a span of 16 bases. The CDR3 protein is CASSQEPAGKSEKLFF. The CDR3 nucleotides read TGCGCCAGCAGCCAAGAACCCGCAGGGAAAAGCGAAAAACTGTTTTTT.

This clonotype occurred a few times. The J gene is TRBJ2-7, the V gene TRBV28; 12 positions agree with TRBD2. This CDR3 comprises 15 residues. In germline, CDR1 is MDHEN, CDR2 SYDVKM. J gave up 0 bases and V 11 bases, and 8 bases lay outside the gene matches. The CDR3 DNA sequence: TGTGCCGGCGGCGGACTAGCGGGGAGCTCCTACGAGCAGTACTTC. Protein product: CAGGGLAGSSYEQYF.

This clonotype was detected many times. The CDR3 sequence is CASTFGGAHQPQHF. CDR3 coding DNA: TGTGCCAGCACTTTTGGGGGGGCCCATCAGCCCCAGCATTTT. The V and J genes are TRBV12-3 or TRBV12-4 and TRBJ1-5, with D tentatively TRBD1 (6 bases). The CDR3 has 14 amino acids. The V end was cut by 7 bases, the J end by 5 bases, with 15 bases between.